This TCR beta chain came from a study of persistence of HIV-infected CD4 T cells. Comments on this clone: As yet, its antigen is unknown.

Cells were stimulated with CMV-infected fibroblast lysates at 8.5 to 10 ug/mL. Sorted nonresponding memory CD4+ T cells were CD40L-negative, CD69-negative, CD45RO-high. Donors had CD4+ T cell counts above 400 cells/uL and were CMV-seropositive. The immunoSEQ assay was version 4, run in survey mode. Sequencing used immunoSEQ multiplex PCR; TCRdb keeps in-frame clones, though not all of them. The table includes some 48,000 clones, around 75% detected once. Germline V gene lookup returns CDR1 LNHDA and CDR2 SQIVND (reference sequence). Trimming removed 7 bases from V and 0 bases from J, with 13 bases in between. CDR3 length equals 15 residues.

Specimen: CD4+ T cells sorted from PBMCs after approximately 20-hour stimulation, collected from a patient who received antiretroviral therapy. The genes are TRBV19 and TRBJ1-5, with D unclear. The receptor was derived from an adult man with HIV who was CMV-seropositive. The CDR3 nucleotides are TGTGCCAGTACCAAATTAAGTTCTAGCAATCAGCCCCAGCATTTT. Translation gives CASTKLSSSNQPQHF.